This paragraph reports one TCR beta chain. As yet, its antigen is unknown. Samples underwent the assay at deep level. The data were produced by immunoSEQ multiplex PCR, yet TCRdb's version contains in-frame clones alone and is incomplete. The table includes around 690,000 clones, less than 95% detected once. The sample comes from a study of shared clonotypes between healthy human individuals. Whole-study findings and limits: With a handful of donors compared, around 5% of naive CD4 clonotypes were shared. The sampled material consisted only of blood, and tissue repertoires are likely to differ.

The CDR3 has 14 residues. V lost 6 bases to trimming and J lost 4 bases, with 15 bases between them. Germline CDR1 reads MDHEN; CDR2 reads SYDVKM. V and J are TRBV28 and TRBJ1-1; D perhaps matches TRBD1 (5 bases). Material for sequencing was memory CD8+ T cells from PBMCs. Subset reported: CD45RO+ cells pooled with CCR7-negative TemRA cells. The receptor was derived from a man between 18 and 29 years old in good health. Some clones in this sample may be carry-over from other donors' samples. The CDR3 spells CASSPGSGATEAFF. The CDR3 DNA is TGTGCCAGCAGCCCAGGGAGTGGGGCCACTGAAGCTTTCTTT.